These T cell receptor beta chains were read from a single sample in a study of CD8 T cells in Susac syndrome. Using its own MiXCR run on the immunoSEQ multiplex PCR reads, TCRdb lists one record per CDR3 protein. In the table there are 150,000 or so distinct CDR3 sequences, 94% of which are singletons. Sequenced material: CD4+ T cells from PBMCs. The receptors derive from a human donor with multiple sclerosis. The CDR3 runs from the conserved cysteine through the conserved F or W. The D gene is left open where the match is weak. Size is stated for part of the rows, as once, few or many counts, or as a class when the clone is expanded.

v_gene: TRBV4-1; j_gene: TRBJ2-7; d_gene: -; abundance: -; CDR3aa: CASSRYAITYEQYF; CDR3nt: TGCGCCAGCAGCCGCTACGCCATTACCTACGAGCAGTACTTC
v_gene: TRBV20-1; j_gene: TRBJ1-3; d_gene: -; abundance: -; CDR3aa: CSARDNRAGGNTIYF; CDR3nt: TGCAGTGCTAGAGATAACAGAGCAGGAGGAAACACCATATATTTT
v_gene: TRBV7-3; j_gene: TRBJ2-2; d_gene: TRBD1; abundance: -; CDR3aa: CASNRGPDTGELFF; CDR3nt: TGTGCCAGCAATAGGGGGCCCGACACCGGGGAGCTGTTTTTT
v_gene: TRBV7-8; j_gene: TRBJ2-3; d_gene: -; abundance: -; CDR3aa: CASSLTVGRYTDTQYF; CDR3nt: TGTGCCAGCAGCTTAACCGTCGGCAGATACACAGATACGCAGTATTTT
v_gene: TRBV20-1; j_gene: TRBJ2-5; d_gene: TRBD2; abundance: -; CDR3aa: CSARDGLAGVTQYF; CDR3nt: TGCAGTGCTAGAGATGGGCTAGCGGGAGTGACCCAGTACTTC
v_gene: TRBV12-5; j_gene: TRBJ2-7; d_gene: TRBD2; abundance: -; CDR3aa: CASGPSGRVDEQYF; CDR3nt: TGTGCTAGTGGGCCTAGCGGGAGGGTTGACGAGCAGTACTTC
v_gene: TRBV4-3; j_gene: TRBJ2-7; d_gene: TRBD2; abundance: few; CDR3aa: CASSQSGLADEQYF; CDR3nt: TGCGCCAGCAGCCAATCCGGACTAGCTGACGAGCAGTACTTC
v_gene: TRBV4-1; j_gene: TRBJ1-4; d_gene: -; abundance: -; CDR3aa: CASSQGVFEKLFF; CDR3nt: TGCGCCAGCAGCCAGGGGGTTTTCGAAAAACTGTTTTTT
v_gene: TRBV28; j_gene: TRBJ2-5; d_gene: -; abundance: few; CDR3aa: CASSLVRGQETQYF; CDR3nt: TGTGCCAGCAGTTTAGTCAGGGGCCAAGAGACCCAGTACTTC
v_gene: TRBV6-2/TRBV6-3; j_gene: TRBJ2-1; d_gene: -; abundance: -; CDR3aa: CASSSGPEQFF; CDR3nt: TGTGCCAGCAGCTCCGGGCCCGAGCAGTTCTTC
v_gene: TRBV5-4; j_gene: TRBJ2-5; d_gene: TRBD1; abundance: -; CDR3aa: CASSRDSLETQYF; CDR3nt: TGTGCCAGCAGCAGGGACAGCCTAGAGACCCAGTACTTC
v_gene: TRBV9; j_gene: TRBJ1-1; d_gene: -; abundance: -; CDR3aa: CASSVEERSTEAFF; CDR3nt: TGTGCCAGCAGCGTAGAGGAGAGGAGCACTGAAGCTTTCTTT
v_gene: TRBV28; j_gene: TRBJ2-1; d_gene: -; abundance: -; CDR3aa: CASSLVRGYNEQFF; CDR3nt: TGTGCCAGCAGTTTAGTGAGGGGGTACAATGAGCAGTTCTTC
v_gene: TRBV7-6; j_gene: TRBJ1-5; d_gene: -; abundance: -; CDR3aa: CASSLNRANQPQHF; CDR3nt: TGTGCCAGCAGCTTGAACAGGGCCAATCAGCCCCAGCATTTT
v_gene: TRBV6-2/TRBV6-3; j_gene: TRBJ1-2; d_gene: TRBD1; abundance: once; CDR3aa: CASSYSRDRNYGYTF; CDR3nt: TGTGCCAGCAGTTACTCGAGGGACAGAAACTATGGCTACACCTTC
v_gene: TRBV4-3; j_gene: TRBJ2-1; d_gene: -; abundance: -; CDR3aa: CASSQERRYEQFF; CDR3nt: TGCGCCAGCAGCCAAGAACGTAGGTATGAGCAGTTCTTC
v_gene: TRBV19; j_gene: TRBJ2-2; d_gene: -; abundance: -; CDR3aa: CASSGYLGDGELFF; CDR3nt: TGTGCCAGTAGTGGATATTTAGGAGACGGGGAGCTGTTTTTT
v_gene: TRBV18; j_gene: TRBJ2-5; d_gene: TRBD2; abundance: -; CDR3aa: CASLGLAGKETQYF; CDR3nt: TGTGCCAGCCTGGGACTAGCGGGAAAAGAGACCCAGTACTTC
v_gene: TRBV20-1; j_gene: TRBJ2-5; d_gene: TRBD2; abundance: -; CDR3aa: CSARNREGRETQYF; CDR3nt: TGCAGTGCTAGGAACCGGGAGGGCCGAGAGACCCAGTACTTC
v_gene: TRBV24-1; j_gene: TRBJ2-2; d_gene: -; abundance: -; CDR3aa: CATSDYERNTGELFF; CDR3nt: TGTGCCACCAGTGATTACGAGAGAAACACCGGGGAGCTGTTTTTT
v_gene: TRBV5-1; j_gene: TRBJ2-6; d_gene: -; abundance: -; CDR3aa: CASSSTASGANVLTF; CDR3nt: TGCGCCAGCAGCTCAACAGCCTCTGGGGCCAACGTCCTGACTTTC
v_gene: TRBV7-8; j_gene: TRBJ1-1; d_gene: -; abundance: -; CDR3aa: CASSSPSTLAFF; CDR3nt: TGTGCCAGCAGCTCCCCTTCTACCTTAGCTTTCTTT
v_gene: TRBV7-9; j_gene: TRBJ2-3; d_gene: -; abundance: -; CDR3aa: CASSLTSFTQYF; CDR3nt: TGTGCCAGCAGCTTAACTAGCTTTACGCAGTATTTT
v_gene: TRBV4-3; j_gene: TRBJ2-5; d_gene: TRBD2; abundance: -; CDR3aa: CASSQERDGAGGPPETQYF; CDR3nt: TGCGCCAGCAGCCAAGAACGGGATGGGGCGGGAGGGCCCCCAGAGACCCAGTACTTC
v_gene: TRBV6-2/TRBV6-3; j_gene: TRBJ2-1; d_gene: TRBD2; abundance: -; CDR3aa: CASSLAERSYNEQFF; CDR3nt: TGTGCCAGCAGTCTAGCGGAACGCTCCTACAATGAGCAGTTCTTC
v_gene: TRBV3-1; j_gene: TRBJ1-1; d_gene: -; abundance: -; CDR3aa: CASSQDNSGTTEAFF; CDR3nt: TGTGCCAGCAGCCAAGATAATTCGGGGACCACTGAAGCTTTCTTT
v_gene: TRBV9; j_gene: TRBJ2-7; d_gene: -; abundance: -; CDR3aa: CASSTTGNKGEQYF; CDR3nt: TGTGCCAGCAGCACCACGGGGAATAAGGGCGAGCAGTACTTC
v_gene: TRBV11-2; j_gene: TRBJ2-5; d_gene: TRBD1; abundance: -; CDR3aa: CASTRNRGLWETQYF; CDR3nt: TGTGCCAGCACGCGGAACAGGGGGCTATGGGAGACCCAGTACTTC
v_gene: TRBV28; j_gene: TRBJ1-5; d_gene: TRBD1; abundance: -; CDR3aa: CASSPTGGRGQPQHF; CDR3nt: TGTGCCAGCAGCCCGACAGGGGGCAGGGGTCAGCCCCAGCATTTT
v_gene: TRBV15; j_gene: TRBJ2-1; d_gene: -; abundance: -; CDR3aa: CATSRSQTYNEQFF; CDR3nt: TGTGCCACCAGCAGGAGCCAGACCTACAATGAGCAGTTCTTC
v_gene: TRBV20-1; j_gene: TRBJ2-1; d_gene: TRBD2; abundance: -; CDR3aa: CSASRPSGMSSYNEQFF; CDR3nt: TGCAGTGCTAGTAGGCCTAGCGGAATGAGCTCCTACAATGAGCAGTTCTTC
v_gene: TRBV3-1; j_gene: TRBJ1-2; d_gene: -; abundance: -; CDR3aa: CASSQETRYYTF; CDR3nt: TGTGCCAGCAGCCAAGAAACCCGATACTACACCTTC
v_gene: TRBV2; j_gene: TRBJ2-5; d_gene: -; abundance: -; CDR3aa: CASKAEAETQYF; CDR3nt: TGTGCCAGCAAAGCGGAGGCAGAGACCCAGTACTTC
v_gene: TRBV20-1; j_gene: TRBJ2-3; d_gene: -; abundance: once; CDR3aa: CSSRAGTSTDTQYF; CDR3nt: TGCAGCTCCAGAGCTGGAACTAGCACAGATACGCAGTATTTT
v_gene: TRBV19; j_gene: TRBJ1-5; d_gene: -; abundance: -; CDR3aa: CASARGSNQPQHF; CDR3nt: TGTGCCAGTGCTAGGGGTAGCAATCAGCCCCAGCATTTT
v_gene: TRBV29-1; j_gene: TRBJ2-1; d_gene: TRBD2; abundance: -; CDR3aa: CSVETLSNGAVLAGGYNEQFF; CDR3nt: TGCAGCGTTGAAACCCTTTCAAATGGGGCCGTACTAGCGGGAGGGTACAATGAGCAGTTCTTC
v_gene: TRBV25-1; j_gene: TRBJ1-2; d_gene: -; abundance: -; CDR3aa: CASSEYASFNYGYTF; CDR3nt: TGTGCCAGCAGTGAATATGCCAGCTTTAACTATGGCTACACCTTC
v_gene: TRBV9; j_gene: TRBJ2-1; d_gene: -; abundance: -; CDR3aa: CASSPKDYASSYNEQFF; CDR3nt: TGTGCCAGCAGCCCGAAAGACTACGCGAGCTCCTACAATGAGCAGTTCTTC
v_gene: TRBV30; j_gene: TRBJ1-4; d_gene: TRBD1; abundance: once; CDR3aa: CAWSRQGATNEKLFF; CDR3nt: TGTGCCTGGAGCAGACAGGGGGCAACTAATGAAAAACTGTTTTTT
v_gene: TRBV5-4; j_gene: TRBJ2-7; d_gene: -; abundance: -; CDR3aa: CASNLGGAYEQYF; CDR3nt: TGTGCCAGCAACTTGGGGGGAGCCTACGAGCAGTACTTC
v_gene: TRBV30; j_gene: TRBJ2-3; d_gene: -; abundance: -; CDR3aa: CAWSAESTDTQYF; CDR3nt: TGTGCCTGGTCAGCGGAGAGCACAGATACGCAGTATTTT
v_gene: TRBV6-6; j_gene: TRBJ1-1; d_gene: -; abundance: -; CDR3aa: CASSLGGSNTEAFF; CDR3nt: TGTGCCAGCAGTTTAGGGGGATCGAACACTGAAGCTTTCTTT
v_gene: TRBV11-2; j_gene: TRBJ2-5; d_gene: -; abundance: -; CDR3aa: CASSLAQLETQYF; CDR3nt: TGTGCCAGCAGCTTAGCGCAGCTGGAGACCCAGTACTTC
v_gene: TRBV6-5; j_gene: TRBJ2-7; d_gene: -; abundance: -; CDR3aa: CASSFGRLGSHEQYF; CDR3nt: TGTGCCAGCAGTTTTGGCCGACTAGGCTCCCACGAGCAGTACTTC
v_gene: TRBV14; j_gene: TRBJ2-1; d_gene: -; abundance: once; CDR3aa: CASSLLLGGIEQFF; CDR3nt: TGTGCCAGCAGCCTTCTTCTCGGGGGTATTGAGCAGTTCTTC
v_gene: TRBV6-1; j_gene: TRBJ2-7; d_gene: -; abundance: -; CDR3aa: CADQLGGPLYEQYF; CDR3nt: TGTGCCGACCAACTGGGGGGTCCTTTATACGAGCAGTACTTC
v_gene: TRBV28; j_gene: TRBJ2-1; d_gene: TRBD2; abundance: -; CDR3aa: CASSSPGLLSHPFF; CDR3nt: TGTGCCAGCAGTTCCCCGGGACTACTCTCTCATCCGTTCTTC
v_gene: TRBV3-1; j_gene: TRBJ2-7; d_gene: -; abundance: -; CDR3aa: CASSATYEQYF; CDR3nt: TGTGCCAGCAGCGCCACCTACGAGCAGTACTTC
v_gene: TRBV6-5; j_gene: TRBJ1-5; d_gene: TRBD1; abundance: -; CDR3aa: CASSLEGPGQGSNQPQHF; CDR3nt: TGTGCCAGCAGTTTAGAAGGCCCGGGACAGGGTTCCAATCAGCCCCAGCATTTT
v_gene: TRBV20-1; j_gene: TRBJ1-2; d_gene: -; abundance: -; CDR3aa: CSARRGFYGYTF; CDR3nt: TGCAGTGCTAGAAGGGGATTCTATGGCTACACCTTC